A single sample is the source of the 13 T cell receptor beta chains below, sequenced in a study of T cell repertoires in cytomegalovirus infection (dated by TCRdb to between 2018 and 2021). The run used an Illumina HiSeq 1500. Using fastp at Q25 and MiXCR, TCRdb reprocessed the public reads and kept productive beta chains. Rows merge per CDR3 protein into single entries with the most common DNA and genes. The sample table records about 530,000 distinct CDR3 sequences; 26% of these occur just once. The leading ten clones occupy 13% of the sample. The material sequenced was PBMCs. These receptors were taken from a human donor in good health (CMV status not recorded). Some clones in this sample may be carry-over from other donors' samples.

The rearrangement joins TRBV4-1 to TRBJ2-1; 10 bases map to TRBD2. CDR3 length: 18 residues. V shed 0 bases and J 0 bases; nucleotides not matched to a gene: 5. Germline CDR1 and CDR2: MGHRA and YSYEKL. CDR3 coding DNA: TGCGCCAGCAGCCAAGAGGGTAGCGGGAGGAGCTCCTACAATGAGCAGTTCTTC. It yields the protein CASSQEGSGRSSYNEQFF.

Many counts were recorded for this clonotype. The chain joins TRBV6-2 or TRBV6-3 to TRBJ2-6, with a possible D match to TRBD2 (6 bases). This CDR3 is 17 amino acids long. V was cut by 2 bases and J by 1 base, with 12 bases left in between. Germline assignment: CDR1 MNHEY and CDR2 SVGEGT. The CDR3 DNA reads TGTGCCAGCAGTTACGGAGGGCCCGGGTCTGGGGCCAACGTCCTGACTTTC. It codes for CASSYGGPGSGANVLTF.

The CDR3 is CSVEDPPPGLAGGIYEQYV. DNA of the CDR3: TGCAGCGTTGAAGATCCTCCGCCGGGACTAGCGGGAGGGATCTACGAGCAGTACGTC. This chain joins TRBV29-1 and TRBJ2-7, with TRBD2 matching over 16 bases. The CDR3 runs to 19 residues. Germline loops: CDR1 SQVTM, CDR2 ANQGSEA. With V trimmed by 0 bases and J by 3 bases, 11 bases remained unmatched.

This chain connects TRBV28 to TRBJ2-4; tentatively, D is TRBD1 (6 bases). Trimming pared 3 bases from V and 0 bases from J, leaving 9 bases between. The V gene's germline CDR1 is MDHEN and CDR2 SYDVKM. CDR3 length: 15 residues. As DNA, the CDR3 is TGTGCCAGCAGTTTCAGGGGAGAAGCCAAAAACATTCAGTACTTC. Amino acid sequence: CASSFRGEAKNIQYF.

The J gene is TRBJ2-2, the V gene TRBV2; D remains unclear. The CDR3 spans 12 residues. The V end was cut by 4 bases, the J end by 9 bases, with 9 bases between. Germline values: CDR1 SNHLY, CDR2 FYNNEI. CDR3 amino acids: CASSVFGRELFF. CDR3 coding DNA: TGTGCCAGCAGTGTATTTGGCCGGGAGCTGTTTTTT.

The CDR3 DNA sequence: TGCAGCTACCGGAGGGGGGTGGGCCCAGAGACCCAGTACTTC. Protein: CSYRRGVGPETQYF. This chain links TRBV29-1 with TRBJ2-5, with D perhaps TRBD1 or TRBD2 (6 bases each). This CDR3 contains 14 residues. The V and J ends lost 8 bases and 4 bases respectively, with 20 bases between them. The germline gives CDR1 SQVTM, CDR2 ANQGSEA.

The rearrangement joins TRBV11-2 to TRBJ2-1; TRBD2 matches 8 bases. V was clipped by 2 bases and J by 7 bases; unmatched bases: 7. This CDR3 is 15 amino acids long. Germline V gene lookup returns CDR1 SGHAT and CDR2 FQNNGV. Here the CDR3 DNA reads TGTGCCAGCAGCTTATATACAGCGGGAGTTAATGAGCAGTTCTTC. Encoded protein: CASSLYTAGVNEQFF.

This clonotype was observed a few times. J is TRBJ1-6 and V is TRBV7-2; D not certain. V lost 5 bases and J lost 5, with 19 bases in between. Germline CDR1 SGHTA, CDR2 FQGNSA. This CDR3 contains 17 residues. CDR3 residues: CASSADYRPKHNSPLHF. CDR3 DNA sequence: TGTGCCAGCAGCGCAGACTATCGTCCAAAGCATAATTCACCCCTCCACTTT.

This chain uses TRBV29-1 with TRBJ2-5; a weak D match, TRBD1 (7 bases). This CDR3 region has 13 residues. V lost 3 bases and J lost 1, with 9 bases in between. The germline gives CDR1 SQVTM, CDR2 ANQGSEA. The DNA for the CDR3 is TGCAGCGTTGAGCAGGGGGGCCAAGAGACCCAGTACTTC. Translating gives CSVEQGGQETQYF. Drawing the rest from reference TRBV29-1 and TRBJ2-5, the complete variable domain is SAVISQKPSRDICQRGTSLTIQCQVDSQVTMMFWYRQQPGQSLTLIATANQGSEATYESGFVIDKFPISRPNLTFSTLTVSNMSPEDSSIYLCSVEQGGQETQYFGPGTRLLVL.

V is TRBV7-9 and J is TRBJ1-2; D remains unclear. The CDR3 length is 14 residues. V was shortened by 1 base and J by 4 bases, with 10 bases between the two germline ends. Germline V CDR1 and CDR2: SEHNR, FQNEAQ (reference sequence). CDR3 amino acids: CASSLDGLSYGYTF. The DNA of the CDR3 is TGTGCCAGCAGCTTAGATGGGTTGTCCTATGGCTACACCTTC.

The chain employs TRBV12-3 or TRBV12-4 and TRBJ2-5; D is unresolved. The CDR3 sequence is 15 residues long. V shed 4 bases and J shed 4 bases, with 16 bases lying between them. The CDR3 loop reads CASSSYPPSPETQYF. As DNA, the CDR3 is TGTGCCAGCAGTTCCTACCCCCCCAGCCCAGAGACCCAGTACTTC.

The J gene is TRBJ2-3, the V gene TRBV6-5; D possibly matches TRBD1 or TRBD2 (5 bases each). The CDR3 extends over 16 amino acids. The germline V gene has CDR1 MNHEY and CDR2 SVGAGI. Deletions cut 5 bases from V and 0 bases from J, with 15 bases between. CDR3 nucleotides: TGTGCCAGCAGTGCACCGGGACGACCTAGCACAGATACGCAGTATTTT. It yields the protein CASSAPGRPSTDTQYF.

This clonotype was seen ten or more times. The DNA for the CDR3 is TGTGCCAGCACCTACGGGTCCCCTCAAGAGACCCAGTACTTC. Translating it yields CASTYGSPQETQYF. The genes are TRBV7-2 and TRBJ2-5; D is unresolved. V was pared by 7 bases and J by 2 bases, with 14 bases between. Germline V gives CDR1 SGHTA, CDR2 FQGNSA. CDR3 length: 14 amino acids.